What follows describes a single TCR beta chain. The data were produced by immunoSEQ multiplex PCR, yet TCRdb's version contains in-frame clones alone and is incomplete. Of hundreds of thousands of clones listed, 83% are singletons. These data belong to a study of blood T cell repertoires in COVID-19. Study in general: Samples of COVID-19 (acute and convalescent) were obtained from the United States, Italy and Spain.

This clonotype was sampled from a woman in her 40s with active or convalescent COVID-19. Specimen: peripheral blood.

The CDR3 coding sequence is TGTGCCACGTCCACCCGACTAGCGGGTATCACAGATACGCAGTATTTT. Protein product: CATSTRLAGITDTQYF. The V gene is TRBV19, the J gene TRBJ2-3; 10 nucleotides line up with TRBD2. J lost 2 bases, V lost 10 bases, and 12 bases had no gene match. The CDR3 is 16 residues long. Per germline, CDR1 LNHDA and CDR2 SQIVND (reference sequence). Filled out from reference TRBV19 and TRBJ2-3, the complete variable domain reads DGGITQSPKYLFRKEGQNVTLSCEQNLNHDAMYWYRQDPGQGLRLIYYSQIVNDFQKGDIAEGYSVSREKKESFPLTVTSAQKNPTAFYLCATSTRLAGITDTQYFGPGTRLTVL.